Sequencing of this T cell receptor beta chain was carried out in a study of blood T cells in healthy people across ages. Looked up from germline, CDR1 is MNHEY and CDR2 is SVGEGT. The germline V and J ends were trimmed by 6 bases and 11 bases, with 22 bases remaining between them. This CDR3 spans 14 amino acids. The study, taken as a whole, reports: Total diversity from one million sequenced T cells was likely underestimated.

Russia was home to the donors, healthy Caucasian individuals aged roughly 6 to 90. Total RNA, at least 5.5 micrograms per sample, was extracted from PBMCs. A word on this clonotype: Its antigen remains unidentified.

For the second PCR, which ran for about 7 to 11 cycles, a sample-barcoded 5' primer and a J-beta primer mix were used. Each CDR3 protein gets one entry after TCRdb re-called the 5' RACE reads with MiXCR. This table holds about 1.8 million distinct CDR3 sequences, approximately 50% found once. Sequencing used blood. The chain employs TRBV6-2 or TRBV6-3 and TRBJ2-5; D unclear. The receptor comes from a woman aged 40-49 years in good health. Written as DNA, the CDR3 is TGTGCCAGCAGCCCGCAGGTATTCTTCAATGAGCAGTACTTC. Its protein is CASSPQVFFNEQYF.